This entry describes one T cell receptor beta chain. This clonotype showed up many times. Its binding antigen is unknown. No clone much larger than this one lies a single base away; base qualities are absent. The germline V end is reduced by 8 bases and the J end by 3 bases; junction bases left unmatched: 2. Counted from cysteine to phenylalanine, this CDR3 has 14 amino acids. Only the CDR3 region is kept as DNA, spanning 42 bases read in frame from base 1. CDR1 and CDR2 are drawn from the germline V gene: KGHDR, SFDVKD. The data are from a study (dated by TCRdb to the mid-2010s). Libraries were prepared through RT-PCR. TCRdb shows the sequencer as Illumina MiSeq. In TCRdb, the public reads were trimmed at Q25 with fastp and aligned with MiXCR, with productive beta chains retained. Here each entry gathers all rows of one CDR3 protein and keeps the most common genes and DNA. In all, the sample holds around 700,000 distinct CDR3 sequences, and approximately 15% of those were seen once. The ten largest clonotypes hold 3% to 4.5% of the sample.

Recombination linked TRBV24-1 to TRBJ2-2; TRBD2 matches 10 bases in the middle. This TCR was recovered from a female donor in good health, serving as a healthy control. Sequences were obtained from memory CD4+ T cells from blood. CDR3 protein: CATTGTSDTGELFF. Read as DNA, the sequence is TGTGCCACCACCGGGACTAGCGACACCGGGGAGCTGTTTTTT.